What follows describes a single T cell receptor beta chain. No antigen is known for it. The source of the sample is a study of shared clonotypes between healthy human individuals. Study-wide background: The cohort had two women and a few men, ages 18 to 49. Three plates each covered CD4 naive and memory; CD8 naive two, CD8 memory one. Broader study findings: Clonotype sharing across a handful of donors was observed for 4% to 6.5% of naive CD4 clonotypes.

The assay was carried out at the deep level. Sequencing used immunoSEQ multiplex PCR; TCRdb keeps in-frame clones, though not all of them. The sample lists some 2,100,000 clones, approximately 96% occurring once. Trimming took 0 bases from V and 2 from J; bases not matched to a gene: 1. The CDR3 consists of 14 residues. Germline V gene data show CDR1 as MDHEN and CDR2 as SYDVKM. The chain recombines TRBV28 with TRBJ2-7; 7 bases line up with TRBD1. This TCR was sampled from a young man in good health. The sample taken for sequencing was naive CD4+ T cells sorted from blood. Subset indicated: CD45RA+ positively selected. CDR3 sequence (DNA): TGTGCCAGCAGTTTATGGACAGGGACCTACGAGCAGTACTTC. Translated, it gives CASSLWTGTYEQYF. Full variable domain (missing parts from reference TRBV28 and TRBJ2-7): DVKVTQSSRYLVKRTGEKVFLECVQDMDHENMFWYRQDPGLGLRLIYFSYDVKMKEKGDIPEGYSVSREKKERFSLILESASTNQTSMYLCASSLWTGTYEQYFGPGTRLTVT.